This T cell receptor (beta chain) was recorded in a study of metastatic and nonmetastatic thyroid tumors. For the study at large: Comparison of repertoires was carried out across blood and tumor or nodule tissue from malignant and benign thyroid patients.

Broader study findings: In blood and tumor, TCR beta diversity was reportedly significantly higher in malignant thyroid tumors than in benign nodules.

In its sample, this clone was seen many times. The antigen is unknown. Until they underwent thyroid surgery, no patient had received any treatment. In the authors' workflow: The study's classifier, a distant-metastasis tool for papillary thyroid cancer, was built using CDR3 differences across clinicopathological groups. TCRdb reanalyzed the PCR reads via MiXCR. The V and J calls come from TCRdb's annotation, not from the publication. This sample has 19,000 or so clones; approximately 30% occur once, and the top ten carry 12% to 15%. Per germline, CDR1 SGHTS and CDR2 YDEGEE. V shed 0 bases and J shed 4 bases, with 10 bases lying between them. The CDR3 has 14 amino acids.

This clonotype was sampled from a male donor with papillary thyroid cancer or a benign thyroid nodule (not recorded which). Some clones in this sample may be carry-over from other donors' samples. Sequencing was done on a sample of tumor tissue. The V call is TRBV5-8, the J call TRBJ1-1, with D uncertain. For the CDR3, the DNA is TGTGCCAGCAGCTTGGGACCAAGTGGCACTGAAGCTTTCTTT. Encoded protein: CASSLGPSGTEAFF.